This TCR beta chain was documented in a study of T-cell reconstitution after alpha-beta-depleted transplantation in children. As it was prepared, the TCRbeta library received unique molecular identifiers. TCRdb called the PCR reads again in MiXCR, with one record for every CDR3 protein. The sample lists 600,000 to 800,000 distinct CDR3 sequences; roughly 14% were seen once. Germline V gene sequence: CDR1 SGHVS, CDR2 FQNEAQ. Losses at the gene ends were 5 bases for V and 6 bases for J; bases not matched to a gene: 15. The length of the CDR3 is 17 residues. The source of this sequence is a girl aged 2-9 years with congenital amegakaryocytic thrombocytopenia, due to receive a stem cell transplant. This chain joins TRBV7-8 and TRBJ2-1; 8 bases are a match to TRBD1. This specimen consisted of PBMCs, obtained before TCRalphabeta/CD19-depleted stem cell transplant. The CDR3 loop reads CASSPGGGGLSVNEQFF. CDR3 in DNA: TGTGCCAGCAGCCCAGGGGGCGGCGGCCTGTCTGTCAATGAGCAGTTCTTC.